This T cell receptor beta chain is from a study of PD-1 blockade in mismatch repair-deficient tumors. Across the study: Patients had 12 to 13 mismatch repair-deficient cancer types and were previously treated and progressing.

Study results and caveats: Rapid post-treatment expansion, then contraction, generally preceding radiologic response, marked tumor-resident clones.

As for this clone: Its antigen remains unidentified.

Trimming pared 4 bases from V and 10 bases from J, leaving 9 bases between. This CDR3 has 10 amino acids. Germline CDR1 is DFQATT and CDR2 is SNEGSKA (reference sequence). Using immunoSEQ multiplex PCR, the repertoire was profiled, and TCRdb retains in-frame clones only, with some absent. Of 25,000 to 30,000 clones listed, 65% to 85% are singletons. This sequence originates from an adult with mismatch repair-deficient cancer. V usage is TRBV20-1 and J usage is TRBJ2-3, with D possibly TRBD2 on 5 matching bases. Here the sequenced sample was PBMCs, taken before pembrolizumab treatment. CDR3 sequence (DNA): TGCAGTGCTAACAGCGGAGCGCAGTATTTT. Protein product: CSANSGAQYF.